This note documents a single TCR beta chain sequence. No antigen is known for it. V lost 7 bases and J 6 bases, leaving 12 bases between the germline ends. Germline CDR1 and CDR2: KGHDR and SFDVKD. CDR3 length: 13 amino acids. The sample belongs to a study of T cell responses to AZD1222 COVID-19 vaccine. Study-wide findings and caveats: Females outnumbered males among donors, who were mostly white British; clonal diversity was possibly underestimated. Baseline seropositivity occurred in only a handful of AZD1222 recipients.

The method was immunoSEQ multiplex PCR; TCRdb's version includes in-frame clones alone and lacks a portion of them. The profile shows 200,000 or so clones, over 85% of them singletons. The source of this sequence is an adult who received the AZD1222 COVID-19 vaccine. Material: peripheral blood, obtained 28 days after the second AZD1222 dose. J is TRBJ1-5 and V is TRBV24-1, with D possibly matching TRBD1 (6 bases). The CDR3 nucleotides are TGTGCCACCAGGTCAGGGGAGGGTCAGCCCCAGCATTTT. Translation: CATRSGEGQPQHF.